The rows below give T cell receptor beta chains drawn from one sample of a study of blood T cell repertoires in COVID-19. Some clones are missing from TCRdb's copy, which holds only in-frame ones; the method was immunoSEQ multiplex PCR. Found here are approximately 530,000 clones, roughly nine tenths of them singletons; the top ten hold around 7.8%. The sequenced sample consisted of peripheral blood. The receptors were sampled from a woman aged 50 to 60 with COVID-19, enrolled during active disease. The CDR3 runs from the conserved cysteine through the conserved F or W. A D gene is named only where the DNA matches it firmly. Clone sizes are given selectively: once, few, many, or a class where the clone is expanded.

j_gene,d_gene,v_gene,abundance,CDR3aa,CDR3nt
TRBJ2-5,NA,TRBV7-2,NA,CASSTAGLEVETQYF,TGTGCCAGCAGCACCGCGGGCCTAGAGGTGGAGACCCAGTACTTC
TRBJ1-2,NA,TRBV6-6,NA,CASSRELFGYTF,TGTGCCAGCAGCCGCGAGCTTTTTGGCTACACCTTC
TRBJ1-6,NA,TRBV6-6,NA,CASSYSQDSPLHF,TGTGCCAGCAGTTACTCTCAGGATTCACCCCTCCACTTT
TRBJ2-2,NA,TRBV7-9,NA,CASSLAGATGELFF,TGTGCCAGCAGCTTAGCGGGGGCTACCGGGGAGCTGTTTTTT
TRBJ2-2,TRBD1,TRBV27,NA,CASTPGQVTGELFF,TGTGCCAGCACCCCGGGACAGGTGACCGGGGAGCTGTTTTTT
TRBJ1-1,NA,TRBV5-6,NA,CATRGGTEAFF,TGTGCCACGAGGGGGGGCACTGAAGCTTTCTTT
TRBJ2-2,TRBD2,TRBV4-1,NA,CASSRILAGFDTGELFF,TGCGCCAGCAGCCGAATACTAGCGGGGTTTGACACCGGGGAGCTGTTTTTT
TRBJ1-1,NA,TRBV4-1,NA,CASSQDAGNAEAFF,TGCGCCAGCAGCCAAGATGCGGGAAACGCTGAAGCTTTCTTT
TRBJ2-7,NA,TRBV27,NA,CASAQDGSYEQYF,TGTGCCAGCGCACAGGACGGATCCTACGAGCAGTACTTC
TRBJ1-5,NA,TRBV27,NA,CASSRGSQPQHF,TGTGCCAGCAGTAGGGGGAGCCAGCCCCAGCATTTT
TRBJ2-1,NA,TRBV13,NA,CASTRIWGQKGNEQFF,TGTGCCAGCACCCGGATCTGGGGACAAAAGGGAAATGAGCAGTTCTTC
TRBJ2-7,TRBD2,TRBV7-9,NA,CASSPPSGEQYF,TGTGCCAGCAGCCCCCCTAGCGGCGAGCAGTACTTC
TRBJ2-1,TRBD1,TRBV30,NA,CAWKQGAQNEQFF,TGTGCCTGGAAACAGGGGGCGCAGAATGAGCAGTTCTTC
TRBJ1-1,TRBD1,TRBV5-6,few,CASSFRTGGNTEAFF,TGTGCCAGCAGCTTTCGGACAGGGGGAAACACTGAAGCTTTCTTT